The clone carrying this TCR beta chain was seen ten or more times. The antigen is unknown. MiXCR was run by TCRdb on the RT-PCR reads, yielding one entry per CDR3 protein. Here the sample spans 700,000 to 800,000 distinct CDR3 sequences, 15% to 20% being singletons. Germline V CDR1 and CDR2: LNHNV, YYDKDF (reference sequence). This CDR3 has 17 amino acids. Deletions cut 5 bases from V and 7 bases from J, with 24 bases between. The sample comes from a study of response to subunit inactivated influenza vaccine. Study-level results: T cells newly recruited by each seasonal influenza vaccination are few, the authors suggested.

The TCR was taken from a man between 45 and 60 years old who received an inactivated influenza vaccine. The material was PBMCs from blood, obtained approximately 5 days after vaccination. V gene TRBV15 combines with J gene TRBJ2-1; possibly TRBD2 for D (5 bases). The CDR3, as DNA: TGTGCCACCAGCGGCCCGGGAACCCCCTTCAGTTCGAATGAGCAGTTCTTC. Amino acids: CATSGPGTPFSSNEQFF.